This is a list of T cell receptor beta chains from one sample in a study of blood T cell repertoires in COVID-19. The table came from immunoSEQ multiplex PCR; TCRdb's copy has only in-frame clones and leaves some out. The table lists 140,000 to 150,000 clones, 70% to 90% of them singletons. Sequenced material: peripheral blood. These receptors originate from a man between 65 and 85 years old with acute or convalescent COVID-19. The CDR3 runs from the conserved cysteine through the conserved F or W. Each record gives: D gene, J gene, V gene, clone size, CDR3 length, CDR3 protein, CDR3 DNA. D genes are given only for firm matches. Expanded clones get a size class; other rows say once, few or many, or leave the size out.

d_gene: -; j_gene: TRBJ2-1; v_gene: TRBV21-1; abundance: once; len: 18; CDR3aa: CASSKRTSGRSSYNEQFF; CDR3nt: TGTGCCAGCAGCAAACGGACTAGCGGCCGGAGCTCCTACAATGAGCAGTTCTTC
d_gene: TRBD1; j_gene: TRBJ1-1; v_gene: TRBV4-2; abundance: -; len: 15; CDR3aa: CASSPGQGARTEAFF; CDR3nt: TGTGCCAGCAGCCCGGGACAGGGGGCGAGGACTGAAGCTTTCTTT
d_gene: TRBD2; j_gene: TRBJ2-5; v_gene: TRBV28; abundance: -; len: 13; CDR3aa: CASSRGGIETQYF; CDR3nt: TGTGCCAGCAGTCGGGGAGGGATAGAGACCCAGTACTTC
d_gene: TRBD2; j_gene: TRBJ2-3; v_gene: TRBV5-1; abundance: -; len: 15; CDR3aa: CASSLARGSTDTQYF; CDR3nt: TGCGCCAGCAGCTTGGCGCGGGGGAGCACAGATACGCAGTATTTT
d_gene: -; j_gene: TRBJ2-1; v_gene: TRBV29-1; abundance: -; len: 13; CDR3aa: CSVSGTGYNEQFF; CDR3nt: TGCAGCGTTTCCGGGACTGGCTACAATGAGCAGTTCTTC
d_gene: -; j_gene: TRBJ1-5; v_gene: TRBV28; abundance: -; len: 17; CDR3aa: CASSLGSRDAGNQPQHF; CDR3nt: TGTGCCAGCAGTTTAGGCAGCCGAGACGCGGGCAATCAGCCCCAGCATTTT
d_gene: TRBD2; j_gene: TRBJ2-3; v_gene: TRBV7-2; abundance: -; len: 15; CDR3aa: CASSLRLAGGDTQYF; CDR3nt: TGTGCCAGCAGCTTACGGCTAGCGGGAGGAGATACGCAGTATTTT
d_gene: -; j_gene: TRBJ2-1; v_gene: TRBV12-3/TRBV12-4; abundance: -; len: 13; CDR3aa: CASSFGGGGEQFF; CDR3nt: TGTGCCAGCAGTTTCGGGGGAGGAGGTGAGCAGTTCTTC
d_gene: TRBD2; j_gene: TRBJ2-7; v_gene: TRBV11-2; abundance: -; len: 15; CDR3aa: CASSIYSGSKYEQYF; CDR3nt: TGTGCCAGCTCGATATACAGCGGGAGTAAATACGAGCAGTACTTC
d_gene: TRBD1; j_gene: TRBJ1-5; v_gene: TRBV28; abundance: -; len: 14; CDR3aa: CASSSGTGGQPQHF; CDR3nt: TGTGCCAGCAGTTCCGGGACAGGGGGTCAGCCCCAGCATTTT
d_gene: -; j_gene: TRBJ2-1; v_gene: TRBV5-3; abundance: once; len: 12; CDR3aa: CARSPRQIKQFF; CDR3nt: TGTGCCAGAAGCCCCAGACAGATCAAGCAGTTCTTC
d_gene: TRBD2; j_gene: TRBJ2-1; v_gene: TRBV7-2; abundance: few; len: 16; CDR3aa: CASSSPAGATYNEQFF; CDR3nt: TGTGCCAGCAGCTCCCCAGCGGGAGCCACCTACAATGAGCAGTTCTTC
d_gene: -; j_gene: TRBJ1-6; v_gene: TRBV14; abundance: -; len: 15; CDR3aa: CASSLAGPANSPLHF; CDR3nt: TGTGCCAGCAGCCTAGCGGGACCGGCAAATTCACCCCTCCACTTT
d_gene: -; j_gene: TRBJ2-1; v_gene: TRBV29-1; abundance: -; len: 15; CDR3aa: CSVDPGAGSYNEQFF; CDR3nt: TGCAGCGTTGACCCCGGAGCGGGCTCCTACAATGAGCAGTTCTTC
d_gene: -; j_gene: TRBJ2-3; v_gene: TRBV7-9; abundance: -; len: 14; CDR3aa: CASSLGGGPDTQYF; CDR3nt: TGCGCCAGCAGCTTAGGGGGGGGGCCAGATACGCAGTATTTT
d_gene: TRBD1; j_gene: TRBJ1-5; v_gene: TRBV7-9; abundance: -; len: 17; CDR3aa: CASSQGSGTGGAQPQHF; CDR3nt: TGTGCCAGCAGCCAAGGATCCGGGACAGGGGGGGCTCAGCCCCAGCATTTT
d_gene: TRBD2; j_gene: TRBJ2-7; v_gene: TRBV3-1/TRBV3-2; abundance: -; len: 15; CDR3aa: CASSRPGSGSYEQYF; CDR3nt: TGTGCCAGCAGCCGCCCGGGTAGCGGGTCCTACGAGCAGTACTTC
d_gene: TRBD1; j_gene: TRBJ2-2; v_gene: TRBV5-1; abundance: once; len: 15; CDR3aa: CASSSGTVGTGELFF; CDR3nt: TGCGCCAGCAGCTCCGGGACAGTGGGCACCGGGGAGCTGTTTTTT
d_gene: TRBD2; j_gene: TRBJ2-5; v_gene: TRBV24-1; abundance: -; len: 16; CDR3aa: CATSDGTSGILETQYF; CDR3nt: TGTGCCACCAGTGATGGGACTAGCGGGATTTTAGAGACCCAGTACTTC
d_gene: TRBD1; j_gene: TRBJ2-7; v_gene: TRBV7-2; abundance: -; len: 15; CDR3aa: CASSLSWTGVGEQYF; CDR3nt: TGTGCCAGCAGCTTATCTTGGACAGGGGTAGGCGAGCAGTACTTC
d_gene: -; j_gene: TRBJ1-1; v_gene: TRBV6-5; abundance: -; len: 15; CDR3aa: CASSLYRGTDTEAFF; CDR3nt: TGTGCCAGCAGCCTCTATAGGGGGACGGACACTGAAGCTTTCTTT
d_gene: -; j_gene: TRBJ1-5; v_gene: TRBV19; abundance: -; len: 13; CDR3aa: CASSIQAGQPQHF; CDR3nt: TGTGCCAGTAGTATCCAAGCAGGGCAGCCCCAGCATTTT
d_gene: -; j_gene: TRBJ2-2; v_gene: TRBV5-1; abundance: -; len: 17; CDR3aa: CASSLGVVPRGTGELFF; CDR3nt: TGCGCCAGCAGCTTGGGGGTGGTGCCCCGAGGTACCGGGGAGCTGTTTTTT
d_gene: -; j_gene: TRBJ1-1; v_gene: TRBV5-1; abundance: -; len: 13; CDR3aa: CASSLDRYGGPFF; CDR3nt: TGCGCCAGCAGCTTGGACCGGTATGGAGGACCTTTCTTT
d_gene: -; j_gene: TRBJ2-5; v_gene: TRBV6-5; abundance: -; len: 13; CDR3aa: CASSRVPKETQYF; CDR3nt: TGTGCCAGCAGCAGGGTGCCAAAGGAGACCCAGTACTTC
d_gene: TRBD1; j_gene: TRBJ1-2; v_gene: TRBV28; abundance: -; len: 19; CDR3aa: CASSAASLGTGGDNYGYTF; CDR3nt: TGTGCCAGCAGTGCCGCCTCCCTCGGGACAGGGGGCGACAACTATGGCTACACCTTC
d_gene: TRBD1; j_gene: TRBJ1-2; v_gene: TRBV28; abundance: -; len: 14; CDR3aa: CASRLAGTGYGYTF; CDR3nt: TGTGCCAGCAGGCTCGCCGGGACAGGCTATGGCTACACCTTC
d_gene: -; j_gene: TRBJ1-4; v_gene: TRBV2; abundance: -; len: 13; CDR3aa: CASRRNPNEKLFF; CDR3nt: TGTGCCAGCAGGAGGAACCCTAATGAAAAACTGTTTTTT
d_gene: -; j_gene: TRBJ2-1; v_gene: TRBV5-4; abundance: -; len: 12; CDR3aa: CASSLADNEQFF; CDR3nt: TGTGCCAGCAGCTTGGCGGACAATGAGCAGTTCTTC
d_gene: -; j_gene: TRBJ1-4; v_gene: TRBV11-2; abundance: -; len: 12; CDR3aa: CASSSYNEKLFF; CDR3nt: TGTGCCAGCAGCTCTTATAATGAAAAACTGTTTTTT
d_gene: -; j_gene: TRBJ1-4; v_gene: TRBV5-1; abundance: once; len: 14; CDR3aa: CASSLSGGREKLFF; CDR3nt: TGCGCCAGCAGCTTGTCGGGGGGCAGGGAAAAACTGTTTTTT
d_gene: TRBD2; j_gene: TRBJ2-7; v_gene: TRBV19; abundance: -; len: 15; CDR3aa: CASSIGASGNDEQYF; CDR3nt: TGTGCCAGTAGTATAGGTGCTAGCGGGAACGACGAGCAGTACTTC
d_gene: -; j_gene: TRBJ1-1; v_gene: TRBV7-2; abundance: -; len: 16; CDR3aa: CASSLVAGRSNTEAFF; CDR3nt: TGTGCCAGCAGCTTAGTTGCGGGCCGATCGAACACTGAAGCTTTCTTT
d_gene: TRBD2; j_gene: TRBJ2-3; v_gene: TRBV30; abundance: -; len: 15; CDR3aa: CAWSPSGSRTDTQYF; CDR3nt: TGTGCCTGGAGTCCCAGCGGGAGTAGGACAGATACGCAGTATTTT
d_gene: TRBD1; j_gene: TRBJ2-1; v_gene: TRBV6-6; abundance: -; len: 14; CDR3aa: CASSTGQNLNEQFF; CDR3nt: TGTGCCAGCAGTACGGGACAGAACTTAAATGAGCAGTTCTTC
d_gene: TRBD1; j_gene: TRBJ2-6; v_gene: TRBV5-1; abundance: -; len: 17; CDR3aa: CASSPGQGISGANVLTF; CDR3nt: TGCGCCAGCAGCCCCGGACAGGGGATCTCTGGGGCCAACGTCCTGACTTTC
d_gene: -; j_gene: TRBJ2-7; v_gene: TRBV10-2; abundance: -; len: 14; CDR3aa: CASSDGRGRYEQYF; CDR3nt: TGCGCCAGCAGTGATGGCAGGGGTCGGTACGAGCAGTACTTC
d_gene: -; j_gene: TRBJ2-3; v_gene: TRBV12-5; abundance: -; len: 15; CDR3aa: CASGLGQRSTDTQYF; CDR3nt: TGTGCTAGTGGTTTGGGGCAGCGGAGCACAGATACGCAGTATTTT
d_gene: -; j_gene: TRBJ2-3; v_gene: TRBV6-5; abundance: once; len: 15; CDR3aa: CASSYSGASTDTQYF; CDR3nt: TGTGCCAGCAGTTACTCGGGAGCTAGCACAGATACGCAGTATTTT
d_gene: -; j_gene: TRBJ2-7; v_gene: TRBV15; abundance: -; len: 15; CDR3aa: CATSRERFGTYEQYF; CDR3nt: TGTGCCACCAGCAGAGAGCGGTTCGGCACCTACGAGCAGTACTTC